The entry that follows covers one T cell receptor beta chain sequence. The record originates from a study of cytomegalovirus exposure and HLA in healthy donors. With V trimmed by 5 bases and J by 2 bases, 7 bases remained unmatched. Germline assignment: CDR1 SGHVS and CDR2 FQNEAQ. This CDR3 is 15 amino acids long. PCR was performed using 60 Vbeta and 13 Jbeta primers. Method: immunoSEQ multiplex PCR; TCRdb's copy keeps in-frame clones and lacks some. In the table there are about 160,000 clones, 68% of which are singletons. Specimen: PBMCs. This TCR derives from a middle-aged man in good health and CMV-seronegative. This chain joins TRBV7-8 and TRBJ1-1; 8 nucleotides line up with TRBD1. CDR3 protein: CASSGPDRGNTEAFF. The CDR3 coding sequence is TGTGCCAGCAGCGGGCCAGACAGGGGTAACACTGAAGCTTTCTTT.